The clone carrying this TCR beta chain was counted a few times. V was clipped by 5 bases and J by 3 bases, with 17 bases between them. The CDR3 contains 15 residues. The V gene's germline CDR1 is SGHAT and CDR2 FQNNGV. The sample comes from a study of cytomegalovirus exposure and HLA in healthy donors. Both 60 Vbeta primers and 13 Jbeta primers went into the PCR. The protocol was immunoSEQ multiplex PCR, while the TCRdb copy is restricted to in-frame clones and leaves out a portion. This sample has about 89,000 clones; about 80% occur once, and the top ten carry about 1.4%. Sequenced material: PBMCs. The chain carries TRBV11-2 and TRBJ2-7, with a possible D match to TRBD1 (5 bases). This TCR derives from a male donor in good health and CMV-seronegative. The CDR3 sequence: CASSARQSLYYEQYF. Here the CDR3 DNA reads TGTGCCAGCAGCGCCCGACAGTCCCTCTACTACGAGCAGTACTTC.